This section outlines one T cell receptor beta chain sequence together with its context. Its antigen has not been determined. Base qualities are not provided; no much larger clone lies one nucleotide away. Germline trimming amounts to 10 bases on V and 1 base on J, with 16 as the count of junction bases outside the gene matches. The germline V gene (reference sequence) sets CDR1 to LNHDA and CDR2 to SQIVND. Reading from cysteine to phenylalanine, the CDR3 counts 18 amino acids. CDR3 DNA is the only sequence kept; it has 54 bases, read in frame from the first base. The source of the sample is a study of cytomegalovirus exposure and HLA in healthy donors (dated by TCRdb to about 2017). Looking at the study overall: In an earlier analysis of several hundred of the donors, less than 350 Gb of sequence data and about 110 million unique TCR beta sequences from about 179 million T cells were reported. An early release covering roughly 640 HLA-typed donors comprised about 320 gigabases of sequencing data and approximately 80 million unique TCR sequences. Of the roughly 430 genotyped donors, 65% to 90% fell in the genetic ancestry cluster associated with self-reported Caucasian donors. The study aimed to test whether cataloging public T cell receptors could reveal signatures of past pathogen exposure. Using immunosequencing, the study profiled T cell repertoires from about 620 subjects and related those repertoires to cytomegalovirus serostatus. Along with the approximately 650-subject first cohort, a separate validation cohort of over 90 different subjects was used. High-throughput TCR immunosequencing, statistical association of individual TCRs with disease status, and machine learning were combined to predict cytomegalovirus infection status. A later analysis re-analyzed previously published TCR beta repertoires from about 600 donors and added high-resolution HLA genotyping to study TCR occurrence patterns. Rather than drawing on any new phenotypic data, the later analysis identified candidate immune exposures from TCR beta sequences and the way those sequences occurred across donors. An earlier analysis of nearly 600 of the donors applied high-throughput TCR beta sequencing to assess whether each TCR beta V gene segment acted as functional or pseudogenic. Donor age, sex, ethnicity and CMV serostatus were compiled alongside the repertoire data. A later genetic analysis used genome-wide SNP genotypes for about three fifths of the 666 donors, treating that subset as a discovery cohort. All discovery cohort repertoires had been generated using a single sequencing platform. Class I and class II HLA loci were covered by the typing at four-digit resolution. The number of donors typed differed by locus, with about 629-640 for A, B, C, DRB1 and DQB1, 522 for DQA1, 600 to 610 for DPA1, and some 440 for DPB1. Because of strong linkage in the cohort, a few DR-DQ haplotypes were treated as single units for association and clustering. Across under 500 genotyped donors of the cohort, an average of about 240,000 unique TCR beta nucleotide sequences per donor were sequenced, and approximately 17% of those sequences were non-productive. What the research found in general, with its limitations: In a later analysis, most CMV-associated TCR beta chains were found to appear HLA-restricted, with HLA associations seemingly driven largely by CMV exposure. It was suggested by the authors that the approach could potentially be generalized to other disease states and immunological phenotypes. Three of the identified cytomegalovirus-associated TCR beta chains were confirmed in vitro to be specific for cytomegalovirus antigens. In a later genetic analysis, fewer N-insertions in productive TCRs were reported among donors in an Asian-associated ancestry cluster than the approximately 710-donor mean. A total of 150 to 200 TCR beta chains were listed by the study as associated with cytomegalovirus. According to a later analysis, parvovirus B19, influenza, CMV and Epstein-Barr virus appeared linked to several top co-occurrence clusters. For the cohort, immune exposure information was limited to CMV serostatus. Presence/absence analyses assumed roughly uniform sequencing depth across donors, an assumption that may not hold. When HLA alleles, especially DR and DQ, strongly co-occurred, TCR associations were difficult to assign to individual alleles. Only TCR beta chains were sequenced in this cohort, and the absence of alpha or paired-chain data limited detectable features. The classifier was reported to diagnose cytomegalovirus status with high specificity and sensitivity in both the original and validation cohorts. Compared with equally common non-associated chains, HLA-associated TCR beta chains in a later analysis were more clonally expanded and had lower generation probabilities. Correlated functional status among segregating V segments might be attributable to linkage disequilibrium, but an unknown experimental factor could not be ruled out. Across donors, most TCR sequences were observed very rarely, whereas some public TCRs were present in many individuals. Some IMGT-functional V segments, including TRBV6-2 and TRBV6-3, could not be told apart with the 87-base-pair reads, so those segments were excluded. A cluster of highly shared sequence variants was judged likely to represent a technical artifact of the sequencing pipeline. Because counts were too low, about 18 rarely observed V segments, including chromosome 9 orphons, were excluded from the earlier analysis of around 640 of the donors. A further reported finding was that TCR beta sequences accurately predicted the HLA-A and HLA-B alleles for most subjects in the first cohort. Because some donors lacked HLA typing at each locus, the association tests relied only on the typed subset. An earlier analysis of 450 to 750 of the donors showed that most TCR beta V segments appeared in productive rearrangements either about 87% or about 30% of the time, which broadly matched IMGT annotations. In a later analysis, the rate of TCR association differed among HLA loci, with DRB1 alleles having the most associated TCRs and HLA-C alleles having the fewest. An association between a missense DCLRE1C variant and V-gene and J-gene trimming of TCR beta chains was found in a later genetic analysis and replicated in an independent cohort. Specific HLA alleles were associated with roughly 16,000 TCR beta sequences at a false discovery rate of 0.05 in a later analysis.

The cohort was made up of hundreds of healthy bone marrow donors. Cohort members were all nominally healthy when sampled, although unrecorded immune exposures were likely present. The donor was CMV seronegative and was included in the group of several hundred seronegative cohort members. A peripheral blood sample was collected from each donor, and TCR beta sequencing was performed on peripheral blood mononuclear cells. The Qiagen DNeasy Blood Extraction Kit was used to extract genomic DNA from the blood cell samples. The protocol used for the library was the immunoSEQ multiplex PCR assay. For the multiplex PCR, a mixture combining 60 forward primers for TCR Vbeta segments and 13 reverse primers for TCR Jbeta segments was used. The CDR3 region of rearranged TCR beta genes was amplified from genomic DNA with a multiplex PCR assay. Amplified TCR beta libraries were sequenced as 87-base-pair reads on the Illumina HiSeq System. Concerning the study's data processing: In a later analysis, some 80 million unique TCR beta chains were counted across the roughly 670 repertoires, and around 11 million of these chains were shared by at least two donors. A nearest-neighbor algorithm error-corrected the raw reads and collapsed the reads into unique sequences, merging closely related sequences to remove PCR and sequencing errors. V, D and J gene segments were assigned by aligning CDR3 sequences to IMGT reference sequences. For a sequence to be retained, a match of at least six nucleotides was required to both a V gene segment and a J gene segment. Rearrangements were called productive when the CDR3 lacked stop codons and stayed in frame with V and J; all others were non-productive. CDR3 was defined by IMGT convention, running from the second conserved V-encoded cysteine to the conserved J-encoded phenylalanine. In an earlier analysis of roughly 580 of the donors, sequences lacking an unambiguous match to a single V gene segment were excluded. In an earlier analysis of around 590 of the donors, a V segment was called functional when productive rearrangements were above 56.7%, and segregating when the standard deviation between donors exceeded 5%. A statistical classification framework was built to diagnose cytomegalovirus status from the catalog of TCR beta chain sequences. V and J gene assignment, in a later analysis, came from comparing TCR nucleotide sequences with IMGT/GENE-DB human TR gene sequences. The TCRdist pipeline was used in a later analysis to assign CDR3 sequences and most-parsimonious VDJ recombination scenarios. In a later analysis, every TCR beta chain was defined by the combination of its CDR3 amino acid sequence and its V-gene family, and reads without a unique V-gene family were dropped. In a later analysis, 500 to 650 highly shared, low-generation-probability nucleotide sequences were removed to address suspected cross-contamination and a sequencing artifact. In a later analysis, a clonal expansion index was calculated for each public chain from normalized within-repertoire ranks of inferred template counts. In a later analysis, generation probabilities were computed using a VDJ recombination model fitted to out-of-frame rearrangements, and the results were checked against IGoR. In a later analysis, hypergeometric tests were used to score TCR-TCR, TCR-HLA and TCR-CMV co-occurrence, with a repertoire-size bias correction applied to TCR pairs. In a later analysis, false discovery rates were estimated by permuting HLA or CMV assignments 20 times. In a later analysis, co-occurring TCRs were grouped with DBSCAN, and TCRdist sequence similarity was added when clustering was performed within HLA-allele-positive subsets. Repertoires with fewer than 30,000 or more than 120,000 public chains were left out of co-occurrence clustering, as were four to six repertoires with anomalous nucleotide sharing. This is the immuneACCESS table as TCRdb keeps it, with only in-frame sequences that have V and J called. A part of the clones is gone; compared with another copy, unresolved V genes explain less than half, and the rest is unexplained. The V and J calls and clone size were taken over from that table, and D and trimming were inferred from the DNA. In this sample the table shows some 140,000 clones, 70% to 75% of which occur a single time. The ten largest clones take up 1.3% of the sample.

This sequence was found in a woman aged 40 to 55 in good health and CMV-seronegative. The chain links TRBV19 with TRBJ1-5, with 10 junctional bases fitting TRBD1. Sequencing was done on a sample of PBMCs. For the CDR3, the sequence is CATRPGQGTVGSNQPQHF. The DNA sequence follows: TGTGCCACCCGACCGGGACAGGGGACGGTAGGGAGCAATCAGCCCCAGCATTTT.